This T cell receptor beta chain was profiled in a study of T cells after yellow fever vaccination. Study-wide results and caveats: Clonotypes shared by both compartments, CD4 and CD8, made up a small share.

TCRdb called the 5' RACE reads again in MiXCR, with one record for every CDR3 protein. Seen here are a few hundred thousand distinct CDR3 sequences, approximately 3% observed once, and the top ten hold roughly 3.2%. Comments on this clonotype: What it binds is unknown.

Trimming cost V 0 bases and J 10 bases, with 20 bases left between them. In germline, CDR1 is SGHRS, CDR2 YFSETQ. The CDR3 extends over 17 amino acids. Sample: CD4+ T cells sorted from PBMCs, taken 10 days after the yellow fever booster vaccination. V gene TRBV5-1 combines with J gene TRBJ1-6; D ambiguous. The origin of this receptor is a man younger than 30 who received the YFV17D yellow fever vaccine. The CDR3 DNA reads TGCGCCAGCAGCTTGGTAGTCTCGCGGCAGTCTGGATCACCCCTCCACTTT. Translation: CASSLVVSRQSGSPLHF.